Below are 28 T cell receptor beta chains sequenced from a single sample in a study of Ad26.COV2.S vaccination and SARS-CoV-2 variants. Using immunoSEQ multiplex PCR, the repertoire was profiled, and TCRdb retains in-frame clones only, with some absent. The sample gives 400,000 to 450,000 clones, 90% of which show up once; roughly 3.9% is in the top ten. Treatment in this sample: about 20 received Ad26.COV2.S at low or high dose, single or two shots; about 5 received placebo; per-sample allocation not given. Sampling occurred on day 63 after the first vaccine or placebo injection. This specimen was peripheral blood, taken in a trial of Ad26.COV2.S vaccine versus placebo. These receptors all come from a person between 18 and 60 years old who received the Ad26.COV2.S COVID-19 vaccine or a placebo.

Here the CDR3 DNA reads TGTGCCAGCAGCTTAGATACAGGGATGAACACTGAAGCTTTCTTT. Protein product: CASSLDTGMNTEAFF. V and J are TRBV7-2 and TRBJ1-1; possibly TRBD1 for D (6 bases). CDR3 length: 15 residues. Per germline, CDR1 SGHTA and CDR2 FQGNSA. Deletions cut 1 base from V and 0 bases from J, with 9 bases between.

The chain couples TRBV2 to TRBJ1-4; 10 positions agree with TRBD1. The junction had 8 bases not matched to a gene; V was cut back by 5 bases and J by 8 bases. The CDR3 spans 15 residues. CDR1 SNHLY and CDR2 FYNNEI come from the germline V gene. DNA for the CDR3: TGTGCCAGCAGTTACCCCGGGACAGGGGAGGAAAAACTGTTTTTT. Protein sequence: CASSYPGTGEEKLFF.

This chain joins TRBV11-1 and TRBJ1-2; D is unresolved. V was shortened by 5 bases and J by 4 bases, with 14 bases between the two germline ends. Germline V gene data show CDR1 as SGHAT and CDR2 as FQDESV (reference sequence). This CDR3 spans 14 amino acids. The CDR3 coding sequence is TGTGCCAGCAGCCATGGGCCGGAACTCTATGGCTACACCTTC. Translated: CASSHGPELYGYTF.

The rearrangement uses TRBV6-1 and TRBJ1-4, with no clear D. The V end lost 1 base, the J end lost 12 bases, and 9 bases lay between the germline ends. Germline assignment: CDR1 MNHNS and CDR2 SASEGT. The CDR3 covers 12 residues. The CDR3 loop reads CASSEVRKELFF. CDR3 DNA: TGTGCCAGCAGTGAAGTAAGGAAAGAACTGTTTTTT.

This chain uses TRBV10-3 with TRBJ2-1, with D perhaps TRBD2 (5 bases). Germline assignment: CDR1 ENHRY and CDR2 SYGVKD. CDR3 length: 14 amino acids. V gave up 9 bases and J gave up 9 bases, with 21 bases separating them. The DNA for the CDR3 is TGTGCCATACGACCTGGAGGAGCAATTAGTGAGCAGTTCTTC. Its translation: CAIRPGGAISEQFF.

J is TRBJ2-5 and V is TRBV5-1; no definite D call. Germline V gene lookup returns CDR1 SGHRS and CDR2 YFSETQ. V dropped 0 bases and J dropped 1 base, with 4 bases sitting between them. CDR3 length: 13 residues. The CDR3 DNA is TGCGCCAGCAGCTTGGTCCCCCAAGAGACCCAGTACTTC. Encoded protein: CASSLVPQETQYF. The full variable domain, its missing parts supplied by reference TRBV5-1 and TRBJ2-5, is KAGVTQTPRYLIKTRGQQVTLSCSPISGHRSVSWYQQTPGQGLQFLFEYFSETQRNKGNFPGRFSGRQFSNSRSEMNVSTLELGDSALYLCASSLVPQETQYFGPGTRLLVL.

CDR3 protein: CASSWRGYEKLFF. The CDR3 DNA reads TGTGCCAGCAGCTGGAGAGGGTACGAAAAACTGTTTTTT. This chain links TRBV11-2 with TRBJ1-4; D remains unclear. The CDR3 loop spans 13 amino acids. The V end was cut by 4 bases, the J end by 8 bases, with 11 bases between. Germline V CDR1 and CDR2: SGHAT, FQNNGV.

The chain couples TRBV23-1 to TRBJ1-6; D ambiguous. TRBV23-1 is assigned to the ORF class and has an uncertain function. The CDR3 runs to 21 residues. The ends were cut back, 4 bases at V and 0 bases at J, with 25 bases in the middle. The DNA for the CDR3 is TGCGCCAGCAGTCCGTCACCCTCGTTATCTCCAGGTAGCTCCTATAATTCACCCCTCCACTTT. Protein: CASSPSPSLSPGSSYNSPLHF.

This rearrangement joins TRBV11-1 to TRBJ2-7; 8 bases align to TRBD2. The V and J ends lost 1 base and 1 base, in that order; junction bases with no gene match: 3. The CDR3 sequence is 15 residues long. Germline loops: CDR1 SGHAT, CDR2 FQDESV (reference sequence). The DNA of the CDR3 is TGTGCCAGCAGCTTAGACGGGACTAGTTCCTACGAGCAGTACTTC. Its protein is CASSLDGTSSYEQYF.

The chain employs TRBV9 and TRBJ2-7; TRBD1 agrees at 9 bases. The V segment lost 4 bases and the J segment 3 bases; nucleotides outside the gene matches: 5. The germline V gene encodes CDR1 SGDLS and CDR2 YYNGEE. This CDR3 is built from 14 residues. The CDR3 nucleotides are TGTGCCAGCAGCCTCGGGACAGGGAACTACGAGCAGTACTTC. This translates into CASSLGTGNYEQYF. The full variable domain, with the rest looked up from reference TRBV9 and TRBJ2-7, is DSGVTQTPKHLITATGQRVTLRCSPRSGDLSVYWYQQSLDQGLQFLIQYYNGEERAKGNILERFSAQQFPDLHSELNLSSLELGDSALYFCASSLGTGNYEQYFGPGTRLTVT.

V is TRBV5-6 and J is TRBJ2-1; D is uncertain. Germline CDR1 SGHDT, CDR2 YYEEEE. The CDR3 runs 12 residues. Trimming shortened V by 0 bases and J by 8 bases, and 6 bases separated the two germline ends. The CDR3 region has the DNA TGTGCCAGCAGCTTGGCAGCTGATGAGCAGTTCTTC. It is translated as CASSLAADEQFF.

Regarding this clone: The DNA is omitted, as the CDR3 cannot be located on it reliably, and the CDR3 follows TCRdb's listing. This chain connects TRBV27 to TRBJ2-7; no DNA check was done on the table's D call, TRBD1. Both ends counted, the CDR3 spans 16 residues. CDR1 and CDR2 (germline): MNHEY, SMNVEV (reference sequence). CDR3 sequence: CASSTSSGTGIYEQYF.

The rearrangement links TRBV27 to TRBJ2-7, with TRBD1 as a possible D gene (6 bases). Germline V gene lookup returns CDR1 MNHEY and CDR2 SMNVEV (reference sequence). V was pared by 6 bases and J by 2 bases, with 8 bases between. The CDR3 totals 12 residues. The CDR3 protein is CASRDSTYEQYF. The CDR3, as DNA: TGTGCCAGCAGGGACAGCACCTACGAGCAGTACTTC.

The CDR3 coding sequence is TGTGCCAGCAGCTCTAACCTCTACGAGCAGTACTTC. This gives the protein CASSSNLYEQYF. This chain links TRBV7-2 with TRBJ2-7; D is unclear. The CDR3 covers 12 residues. Looked up from germline, CDR1 is SGHTA and CDR2 is FQGNSA. V gave up 4 bases and J gave up 3 bases, with 7 bases separating them.

The J gene is TRBJ2-5, the V gene TRBV7-6, with TRBD2 identical over 7 bases. Germline V gene data show CDR1 as SGHVS and CDR2 as FNYEAQ. CDR3 size: 14 residues. J gave up 5 bases and V 5 bases, and 8 bases lay outside the gene matches. CDR3 residues: CASSLPMRGETQYF. CDR3 in DNA: TGTGCCAGCAGCCTTCCAATGCGGGGGGAGACCCAGTACTTC.

V and J are TRBV2 and TRBJ2-5; 9 bases fit TRBD2. V was pared by 5 bases and J by 5 bases, with 6 bases of the junction left unmatched. Looked up from germline, CDR1 is SNHLY and CDR2 is FYNNEI. This CDR3 has 14 residues. The chain's CDR3 is CASSTGTSRETQYF. CDR3 bases: TGTGCCAGCAGTACTGGGACTAGCCGGGAGACCCAGTACTTC.

CDR3 sequence: CASTELGTEPYEQYF. The CDR3 DNA reads as TGTGCCAGCACCGAATTGGGGACAGAGCCCTACGAGCAGTACTTC. J is TRBJ2-7 and V is TRBV6-6, with 7 bases that match TRBD1. Germline CDR1 reads MNHNY; CDR2 reads SVGAGI (reference sequence). The CDR3 is 15 amino acids. The J segment lost 2 bases and the V segment lost 7 bases, leaving 11 bases of the junction unmatched.

CDR3 residues: CASSLRQANQPQHF. The CDR3 region has the DNA TGTGCCAGCAGTTTACGTCAGGCAAATCAGCCCCAGCATTTT. This chain uses TRBV27 with TRBJ1-5; D uncertain. The CDR3 has 14 amino acids. Germline values: CDR1 MNHEY, CDR2 SMNVEV (reference sequence). V was clipped by 2 bases and J by 4 bases, with 9 bases between them.

This chain joins TRBV7-9 and TRBJ2-1; D is perhaps TRBD1 or TRBD2 (6 bases each). The CDR3 runs 16 residues. Germline values: CDR1 SEHNR, CDR2 FQNEAQ (reference sequence). The V end lost 6 bases, the J end lost 0 bases, and 15 bases lay between the germline ends. The CDR3 nucleotides are TGTGCCAGCAGGATTTTAGGGGGGAGCTCCTACAATGAGCAGTTCTTC. This sequence encodes CASRILGGSSYNEQFF.

The rearrangement links TRBV19 to TRBJ2-2, with D perhaps matching TRBD2 (6 bases). The germline gives CDR1 LNHDA, CDR2 SQIVND (reference sequence). Trimming removed 2 bases at V and 8 bases at J, with 30 bases between. This CDR3 spans 20 amino acids. The CDR3 DNA sequence: TGTGCCAGTAGTATATTCGGATGGCGGGATAGCTTTCGTTCCACGGGGGAGCTGTTTTTT. Protein product: CASSIFGWRDSFRSTGELFF.

CDR3 sequence reads: CASSQGRQAGLGMETQYF. CDR3 nucleotides: TGTGCCAGCAGCCAAGGGCGTCAGGCTGGGCTGGGAATGGAGACCCAGTACTTC. J is TRBJ2-5 and V is TRBV4-2; D gene uncertain. V gave up 1 base and J gave up 5 bases, with 23 bases separating them. The CDR3 contains 18 residues. Germline CDR1 LGHNA, CDR2 YNFKEQ.

V and J are TRBV19 and TRBJ2-5, with D perhaps assigned TRBD1 or TRBD2 (5 bases each). The V and J ends lost 4 bases and 3 bases respectively, with 18 bases between them. The CDR3 spans 16 residues. Germline-derived CDR1 and CDR2 are LNHDA and SQIVND (reference sequence). The CDR3 nucleotides are TGTGCCAGTAGTACGAGCGTAAGGGACGGTAAAGAGACCCAGTACTTC. This encodes CASSTSVRDGKETQYF. The whole variable domain, remainder taken from reference TRBV19 and TRBJ2-5, is DGGITQSPKYLFRKEGQNVTLSCEQNLNHDAMYWYRQDPGQGLRLIYYSQIVNDFQKGDIAEGYSVSREKKESFPLTVTSAQKNPTAFYLCASSTSVRDGKETQYFGPGTRLLVL.

The J gene is TRBJ2-7, the V gene TRBV10-1; TRBD2 matches 8 bases. This CDR3 comprises 17 residues. V gave up 7 bases and J gave up 0 bases; unmatched junction bases: 14. From germline, CDR1 is WNHNN and CDR2 SYGVQD (reference sequence). The CDR3 DNA is TGCGCCAGCACCGAGGGCCCTACTAGCGGTAGCTCCTACGAGCAGTACTTC. It translates to CASTEGPTSGSSYEQYF.

This chain connects TRBV24-1 to TRBJ2-7, with TRBD1 as a possible D gene (7 bases). Trimming stripped 5 bases from V and 3 bases from J, with 10 bases between. The CDR3 covers 13 residues. CDR1 is KGHDR, CDR2 SFDVKD, per germline. CDR3 nucleotides: TGTGCCACCAGTGCAGGGGGGCTCTACGAGCAGTACTTC. This sequence encodes CATSAGGLYEQYF.

V and J are TRBV7-8 and TRBJ1-1, with D possibly TRBD1 on 5 matching bases. With 0 bases removed from V and 1 base from J, the gap between germline ends came to 9 bases. The CDR3 length is 15 residues. Germline CDR1 SGHVS, CDR2 FQNEAQ. CDR3 region: CASSLAPRGNTEAFF. The CDR3 DNA reads as TGTGCCAGCAGCTTAGCGCCTAGGGGGAACACTGAAGCTTTCTTT.

V usage is TRBV19 and J usage is TRBJ2-7; possibly TRBD2 for D (6 bases). V lost 11 bases, J lost 2 bases, and 16 bases lay in between. Germline CDR1 reads LNHDA; CDR2 reads SQIVND (reference sequence). CDR3 length: 13 residues. Here the CDR3 DNA reads TGTGCCGCCAGTCGGAGGGATGCCTACGAGCAGTACTTC. Its protein product is CAASRRDAYEQYF.

V and J are TRBV6-5 and TRBJ2-7; D ambiguous. V was shortened by 5 bases and J by 5 bases, with 10 bases between the two germline ends. This CDR3 spans 12 amino acids. Germline V gene data show CDR1 as MNHEY and CDR2 as SVGAGI. The CDR3 DNA sequence: TGTGCCAGCAGTCCGGTTCGGAACGAGCAGTACTTC. It codes for CASSPVRNEQYF.

The chain combines TRBV30 with TRBJ1-2, with D possibly matching TRBD1 (6 bases). V dropped 3 bases and J dropped 5 bases, with 7 bases sitting between them. Germline CDR1 and CDR2: GTSNPN and SVGIG (reference sequence). CDR3 length: 11 residues. CDR3 in DNA: TGTGCCTGGAGGAGGGGGTATGGCTACACCTTC. This translates into CAWRRGYGYTF. The full variable domain, its missing parts supplied by reference TRBV30 and TRBJ1-2, is SQTIHQWPATLVQPVGSPLSLECTVEGTSNPNLYWYRQAAGRGLQLLFYSVGIGQISSEVPQNLSASRPQDRQFILSSKKLLLSDSGFYLCAWRRGYGYTFGSGTRLTVV.